This record looks at one T cell receptor (beta chain) sequence and its context. What it binds is unknown. The sample belongs to a study of cytomegalovirus exposure and HLA in healthy donors. At the level of the study: Out of about 360 genotyped donors, approximately 84% belonged to the Caucasian-associated ancestry cluster.

Study findings and constraints: The study designated about 180 TCR beta chains cytomegalovirus-associated.

PCR primers comprised 60 Vbeta and 13 Jbeta primers. TCRdb's table, derived via immunoSEQ multiplex PCR, lists solely in-frame clones and lacks some. This table has fewer than 200,000 clones, around 83% appearing once. The sequenced sample was PBMCs. The TCR was taken from a man in his forties or fifties in good health and CMV-seropositive.

The CDR3 bases are TGTGCCAGCAGCTTTAGTCGGGGGGCATTGGATGGCTACACCTTC. Encoded protein: CASSFSRGALDGYTF. The chain links TRBV5-6 to TRBJ1-2, with D possibly matching TRBD1 (6 bases). CDR1 is SGHDT and CDR2 is YYEEEE in the germline V gene. Deletions cut 2 bases from V and 6 bases from J, with 17 bases between. The CDR3 runs 15 residues.